Sequencing of this T cell receptor (beta chain) was carried out in a study of cytomegalovirus exposure and HLA in healthy donors. This CDR3 has 15 amino acids. The germline CDR1 and CDR2 sequences are LNHDA and SQIVND (reference sequence). The V end lost 8 bases, the J end lost 0 bases, and 17 bases lay between the germline ends. Study results and caveats: TCR beta sequences reportedly predicted most subjects' HLA-A and HLA-B alleles accurately. An Asian-associated ancestry cluster reportedly showed fewer N-insertions than the approximately 650-donor mean in a later analysis. The study labeled 170 or so TCR beta chains cytomegalovirus-associated.

Primers for the PCR totalled 60 Vbeta and 13 Jbeta. Some clones are missing from TCRdb's copy, which holds only in-frame ones; the method was immunoSEQ multiplex PCR. This sample has over 85,000 clones, with 80% found just once. Comment on this clone: Its antigen remains unidentified.

The genes are TRBV19 and TRBJ2-7, with a possible D match to TRBD1 (5 bases). The sequenced sample consisted of PBMCs. This TCR was recovered from a woman in her sixties or seventies in good health and CMV-seropositive. The DNA of the CDR3 is TGTGCCAGTGGGGCAGGGCAACTCCCCTCCTACGAGCAGTACTTC. Encoded protein: CASGAGQLPSYEQYF.